These T cell receptor beta chains were read from a single sample in a study of cytomegalovirus exposure and HLA in healthy donors. Profiled with immunoSEQ multiplex PCR; TCRdb holds only in-frame clones, not every one. Among 150,000 to 200,000 clones listed, about 82% were seen once. The source material was PBMCs. These receptor sequences come from a woman in her thirties in good health and CMV-seronegative. The CDR3 runs from the conserved cysteine through the conserved F or W. D genes are given only for firm matches. Clone size is not always given. Where it is, it says once, few, many or a class for expanded clones.

J gene | clone size | V gene | D gene | CDR3 DNA | CDR3 protein
TRBJ1-3 | NA | TRBV11-3 | NA | TGTGCCAGCAGCTCGCCCGGACAGTACTCTGGAAACACCATATATTTT | CASSSPGQYSGNTIYF
TRBJ1-4 | NA | TRBV9 | NA | TGTGCCAGCAGCCAGGGGTCTTACGAAAAACTGTTTTTT | CASSQGSYEKLFF
TRBJ2-5 | NA | TRBV10-1 | TRBD2 | TGCGCCAGTTCGGAGGCGGGGGTTCGAGAGACCCAGTACTTC | CASSEAGVRETQYF
TRBJ1-1 | NA | TRBV5-1 | TRBD1 | TGCGCCAGCAGCTATTCCGGGACAGACCCTTTGAACACTGAAGCTTTCTTT | CASSYSGTDPLNTEAFF
TRBJ2-1 | NA | TRBV4-2 | TRBD2 | TGTGCCAGCAGCCAGGGACTAGCGGGGGAGTACAATGAGCAGTTCTTC | CASSQGLAGEYNEQFF
TRBJ1-5 | NA | TRBV25-1 | TRBD1 | TGTGCCAGCAGTGATTCGACAGGGGGCAATCAGCCCCAGCATTTT | CASSDSTGGNQPQHF
TRBJ1-4 | NA | TRBV5-1 | NA | TGCGCCAGCAGCCCCGGACAGTATGAAAAACTGTTTTTT | CASSPGQYEKLFF
TRBJ2-7 | NA | TRBV9 | TRBD2 | TGTGCCAGCAGCGTAGCTAGCGGAATGAGCTCCTACGAGCAGTACTTC | CASSVASGMSSYEQYF
TRBJ2-1 | few | TRBV6-5 | TRBD1 | TGTGCCAGCAGTTCCGAGGGACAGAGGATATACAATGAGCAGTTCTTC | CASSSEGQRIYNEQFF
TRBJ1-2 | NA | TRBV6-5 | TRBD1 | TGTGCCAGCAGGCAAGCCCGTCTCGACAGGGTGGGCTACACCTTC | CASRQARLDRVGYTF
TRBJ2-5 | NA | TRBV7-9 | NA | TGTGCCAGCAGCTCAGAAGAGACCCAGTACTTC | CASSSEETQYF
TRBJ1-5 | NA | TRBV6-5 | TRBD1 | TGTGCCAGCAGTACCGGGACAGGGTTTCAGCCCCAGCATTTT | CASSTGTGFQPQHF
TRBJ2-5 | once | TRBV11-2 | TRBD2 | TGTGCCAGCAGCTTAGTCGTAGCGGGGACCAAAGAGACCCAGTACTTC | CASSLVVAGTKETQYF
TRBJ2-3 | NA | TRBV7-3 | NA | TGTGCCAGCAGCCGAGTCAGCGGAAGCACAGATACGCAGTATTTT | CASSRVSGSTDTQYF
TRBJ2-2 | NA | TRBV2 | NA | TGTGCCACCGGGGGTTACACCGGGGAGCTGTTTTTT | CATGGYTGELFF
TRBJ2-7 | NA | TRBV4-1 | TRBD2 | TGCGCCAGCAGCCAACTAACTAGCGGAATTTACGAGCAGTACTTC | CASSQLTSGIYEQYF
TRBJ1-2 | NA | TRBV19 | TRBD1 | TGTGCCAGTAGCCTATTAACAGGGGTGGATGGCTACACCTTC | CASSLLTGVDGYTF
TRBJ2-3 | NA | TRBV6-6 | TRBD2 | TGTGCCACCCGGGAGGGGGGGAGCACAGATACGCAGTATTTT | CATREGGSTDTQYF
TRBJ2-3 | NA | TRBV5-4 | TRBD2 | TGTGCCAGCAGCCCCAGCGGGGGGGCTAGCACAGATACGCAGTATTTT | CASSPSGGASTDTQYF
TRBJ1-2 | NA | TRBV6-5 | NA | TGTGCCAGCAGCTCAGGGGTGCTCTATGGCTACACCTTC | CASSSGVLYGYTF
TRBJ2-7 | NA | TRBV9 | TRBD1 | TGTGCCAGCAGCGTAGGACAGGGGAACTACGAGCAGTACTTC | CASSVGQGNYEQYF
TRBJ1-5 | NA | TRBV6-5 | TRBD1 | TGTGCCAGCAGACCAGGACAGGGGGCAGGGCAGCCCCAGCATTTT | CASRPGQGAGQPQHF
TRBJ1-1 | NA | TRBV5-6 | NA | TGTGCCAGCAGCTTGGGGAGGAACACTGAAGCTTTCTTT | CASSLGRNTEAFF
TRBJ2-3 | NA | TRBV7-2 | NA | TGTGCCAGCAGCCCGGACTGGGGAAGGGATACGCAGTATTTT | CASSPDWGRDTQYF
TRBJ2-7 | NA | TRBV5-1 | NA | TGCGCCAGCAGGAAGTTCGGACAGCTCTCCTACGAGCAGTACTTC | CASRKFGQLSYEQYF
TRBJ2-7 | NA | TRBV7-9 | TRBD2 | TGTGCCAGCAGATTACACAGCGGGGGGGCCTACGAGCAGTACTTC | CASRLHSGGAYEQYF
TRBJ2-5 | NA | TRBV10-3 | TRBD1 | TGTGCCATCAGCCAGGGGGCGGGGGAGACCCAGTACTTC | CAISQGAGETQYF
TRBJ1-1 | NA | TRBV2 | NA | TGTGCCAGCAGTGAAAGGGTCGGGGTCGGGGCTTTCTTT | CASSERVGVGAFF
TRBJ1-3 | few | TRBV6-1 | NA | TGTGCCAGCAGTGGCGGCAGAAACTCTGGAAACACCATATATTTT | CASSGGRNSGNTIYF
TRBJ2-3 | NA | TRBV5-4 | NA | TGTGCCAGCAGCTTATTCGGCACAGATACGCAGTATTTT | CASSLFGTDTQYF
TRBJ1-2 | NA | TRBV19 | NA | TGTGCCAGTAGTATCCCCGGAGACTATGGCTACACCTTC | CASSIPGDYGYTF
TRBJ1-4 | NA | TRBV6-6 | TRBD1 | TGTGCCAGCAGAATACAGGGGGGTGAAAAACTGTTTTTT | CASRIQGGEKLFF
TRBJ1-4 | NA | TRBV5-6 | TRBD1 | TGTGCCAGCAGCCTGACTGGACAGGGCCGGGAAAAACTGTTTTTT | CASSLTGQGREKLFF
TRBJ1-3 | NA | TRBV5-1 | NA | TGCGCCAGCAGCTTGGCCAACGCAGGGGCTGGAAACACCATATATTTT | CASSLANAGAGNTIYF
TRBJ1-2 | NA | TRBV6-5 | TRBD1 | TGTGCCAGCACCCGGGACAGCTACTATGGCTACACCTTC | CASTRDSYYGYTF
TRBJ2-1 | NA | TRBV5-1 | NA | TGCGCCAGCAGCTTGGAAGCAGGGGCGGGTTACAATGAGCAGTTCTTC | CASSLEAGAGYNEQFF
TRBJ2-3 | few | TRBV9 | TRBD2 | TGTGCCAGCGCCATGGCGGGGGGGCAAGAAGATACGCAGTATTTT | CASAMAGGQEDTQYF
TRBJ2-2 | NA | TRBV19 | NA | TGTGCCAGTAGGCCCCAGTTATCAGGGGAGCTGTTTTTT | CASRPQLSGELFF
TRBJ2-5 | once | TRBV19 | TRBD2 | TGTGCCAGTAGTATTGGGCGGGGGGGCCACGAGACCCAGTACTTC | CASSIGRGGHETQYF
TRBJ2-3 | NA | TRBV9 | TRBD2 | TGTGCTACTAGCGGGGGGGCTTTGGATACGCAGTATTTT | CATSGGALDTQYF
TRBJ1-6 | few | TRBV6-5 | NA | TGTGCCAGCAGTCCCAGGGGACGGGATTCACCCCTCCACTTT | CASSPRGRDSPLHF
TRBJ2-7 | NA | TRBV10-2 | NA | TGCGCCAGCACCAGTACAGGGCTCGAGCAGTACTTC | CASTSTGLEQYF
TRBJ2-7 | NA | TRBV7-3 | TRBD2 | TGTGCCAGCAGCCATAGCGGGGGACAAATCTACGAGCAGTACTTC | CASSHSGGQIYEQYF
TRBJ1-1 | NA | TRBV9 | NA | TGTGCCAGCAGCGTAGGAGGGCGAAACACTGAAGCTTTCTTT | CASSVGGRNTEAFF
TRBJ2-5 | NA | TRBV25-1 | TRBD1 | TGTGCCAGCAGCGATACGGGACAGGGGAGGGAGACCCAGTACTTC | CASSDTGQGRETQYF